Listed below are T cell receptor beta chains from one sample, sequenced in a study of T-cell reconstitution after alpha-beta-depleted transplantation in children. Using its own MiXCR run on the PCR reads, TCRdb lists one record per CDR3 protein. The sample records around 480,000 distinct CDR3 sequences, over 25% being singletons. This specimen was PBMCs from the stem cell graft donor, taken from the stem cell graft. Source of these receptors: a human donor who donated a stem cell graft to a child with aplastic anemia. Both conserved end residues are part of each CDR3. The D gene is left open where the match is weak. Not all rows give a size; the values are once, few, many and, for expanded clones, a class.

>few|NA|TRBJ2-2|TRBV7-2
CASRMGDLNTGELFF
TGTGCCAGCAGGATGGGAGATTTAAACACCGGGGAGCTGTTTTTT
>few|NA|TRBJ2-2|TRBV7-8
CASSDLGRPGYTGELFF
TGTGCCAGCAGCGACCTAGGGCGTCCCGGCTACACCGGGGAGCTGTTTTTT
>NA|NA|TRBJ1-4|TRBV11-3
CASNLWGQYNEKLFF
TGTGCCAGCAACCTTTGGGGGCAGTATAATGAAAAACTGTTTTTT
>NA|NA|TRBJ2-1|TRBV7-2
CASSNRDFYNEQFF
TGTGCCAGCAGCAACCGGGACTTTTACAATGAGCAGTTCTTC
>NA|TRBD1|TRBJ1-2|TRBV6-1
CASSRTGGNYGYTF
TGTGCCAGCAGCCGGACAGGCGGGAACTATGGCTACACCTTC
>many|NA|TRBJ1-4|TRBV20-1
CSGYDTLSEKLFF
TGCAGTGGGTATGACACACTAAGCGAAAAACTGTTTTTT
>NA|NA|TRBJ2-2|TRBV25-1
CASSDAILGGRRGTGELFF
TGTGCCAGCAGTGATGCCATTTTGGGAGGCCGGCGGGGCACCGGGGAGCTGTTTTTT
>few|NA|TRBJ2-1|TRBV12-3/TRBV12-4
CASSPGHTNEQFF
TGTGCCAGCAGTCCAGGACACACCAATGAGCAGTTCTTC
>NA|TRBD1|TRBJ1-4|TRBV29-1
CSVTTGRKEKLFF
TGCAGCGTGACGACAGGGAGGAAAGAAAAACTGTTTTTT
>few|TRBD1|TRBJ1-1|TRBV12-3/TRBV12-4
CASSATGEGAFF
TGTGCCAGCAGTGCGACAGGGGAGGGGGCTTTCTTT
>NA|NA|TRBJ1-1|TRBV7-2
CASSLKGLNTEAFF
TGTGCCAGCAGCTTAAAGGGGCTGAACACTGAAGCTTTCTTT
>NA|TRBD1|TRBJ2-4|TRBV15
CATSRDPGQGNRNIQYF
TGTGCCACCAGCAGAGACCCGGGACAGGGGAACAGAAACATTCAGTACTTC
>NA|NA|TRBJ1-5|TRBV5-6
CASSLRFSANQPQHF
TGTGCCAGCAGCTTAAGGTTTTCCGCTAATCAGCCCCAGCATTTT
>NA|TRBD1|TRBJ2-5|TRBV7-9
CASSPHSGGTETQYF
TGTGCCAGCAGCCCACACTCAGGGGGCACGGAGACCCAGTACTTC
>NA|NA|TRBJ2-7|TRBV16
CASSLPGRSSYEQYF
TGTGCCAGCAGCCTTCCGGGTCGGAGCTCCTACGAGCAGTACTTC
>NA|NA|TRBJ2-7|TRBV12-3/TRBV12-4
CASSSPFGGGDEQYF
TGTGCCAGCAGCTCCCCTTTCGGGGGCGGCGACGAGCAGTACTTC
>once|NA|TRBJ2-7|TRBV6-2/TRBV6-3
CASRNPTAYEQYF
TGTGCCAGCAGAAACCCGACAGCATACGAGCAGTACTTC
>NA|NA|TRBJ2-3|TRBV4-3
CASSQDPASTDTQYF
TGCGCCAGCAGCCAAGATCCGGCCAGCACAGATACGCAGTATTTT
>NA|NA|TRBJ2-5|TRBV5-1
CASKDPGGGETQYF
TGCGCCAGCAAAGATCCAGGGGGAGGAGAGACCCAGTACTTC
>NA|NA|TRBJ2-1|TRBV19
CASSFQAYNEQFF
TGTGCCAGTAGTTTCCAAGCCTACAATGAGCAGTTCTTC
>NA|NA|TRBJ1-1|TRBV9
CASSLRGSQVEAFF
TGTGCCAGCAGCCTTCGAGGCTCGCAGGTGGAAGCTTTCTTT
>few|NA|TRBJ1-1|TRBV7-9
CASRVTSANTEAFF
TGTGCCAGCAGGGTGACTAGTGCGAACACTGAAGCTTTCTTT
>few|TRBD1|TRBJ1-1|TRBV27
CASSLAPGQGTPLAEAFF
TGTGCCAGCAGTTTAGCCCCGGGACAGGGGACCCCGCTCGCTGAAGCTTTCTTT
>NA|TRBD2|TRBJ2-1|TRBV12-3/TRBV12-4
CASSLGGRVDEQFF
TGTGCCAGCAGTTTAGGCGGGAGGGTCGATGAGCAGTTCTTC
>NA|TRBD1|TRBJ1-5|TRBV19
CASNGGTGKGQPQHF
TGTGCCAGTAATGGGGGGACAGGGAAAGGTCAGCCCCAGCATTTT
>NA|TRBD1|TRBJ2-5|TRBV30
CAWTQGAGETQYF
TGTGCCTGGACTCAGGGGGCGGGCGAGACCCAGTACTTC
>few|NA|TRBJ2-3|TRBV6-2/TRBV6-3
CASRYEGRDTQYF
TGTGCCAGCAGATACGAGGGGAGGGATACGCAGTATTTT
>few|NA|TRBJ2-1|TRBV15
CATSRSRDNEQFF
TGTGCCACCAGCAGATCCCGGGACAATGAGCAGTTCTTC
>few|TRBD2|TRBJ2-1|TRBV29-1
CSVGAQAGGIYNEQFF
TGCAGCGTTGGGGCTCAGGCGGGAGGTATTTACAATGAGCAGTTCTTC
>few|NA|TRBJ2-3|TRBV9
CASSGTSTDTQYF
TGTGCCAGCAGCGGAACTAGCACAGATACGCAGTATTTT
>NA|TRBD2|TRBJ2-1|TRBV4-3
CASSQEKRLAGYNEQFF
TGCGCCAGCAGCCAAGAAAAAAGACTAGCGGGATACAATGAGCAGTTCTTC
>few|NA|TRBJ1-2|TRBV9
CASSVPYYGYTF
TGTGCCAGCAGCGTTCCCTACTATGGCTACACCTTC
>NA|NA|TRBJ2-2|TRBV24-1
CATTEPNTGELFF
TGTGCCACCACCGAACCTAACACCGGGGAGCTGTTTTTT
>NA|NA|TRBJ2-7|TRBV6-1
CASRSYSRVFYEQYF
TGTGCCAGCAGATCATATTCGCGGGTTTTCTACGAGCAGTACTTC
>few|TRBD1|TRBJ2-1|TRBV7-6
CASSFGQGVGNEQFF
TGTGCCAGCAGCTTCGGGCAGGGGGTGGGGAATGAGCAGTTCTTC
>NA|TRBD1|TRBJ2-7|TRBV7-6
CASSSQLQGAWREQYF
TGTGCCAGCAGCTCCCAACTACAGGGGGCCTGGCGGGAGCAGTACTTC
>few|NA|TRBJ2-5|TRBV6-5
CASNGAQETQYF
TGTGCCAGCAACGGGGCCCAAGAGACCCAGTACTTC
>NA|NA|TRBJ1-2|TRBV6-1
CASRGQGWAYGYTF
TGTGCCAGCAGGGGTCAGGGGTGGGCCTATGGCTACACCTTC
>NA|TRBD2|TRBJ2-7|TRBV7-2
CASSLAKTSGAYEQYF
TGTGCCAGCAGCTTAGCCAAAACTAGCGGAGCCTACGAGCAGTACTTC
>NA|TRBD2|TRBJ2-5|TRBV13
CASSSLAAGSETQYF
TGTGCCAGCAGCTCCCTTGCAGCGGGATCCGAGACCCAGTACTTC
>NA|NA|TRBJ2-3|TRBV28
CASTFRADTQYF
TGTGCCAGCACCTTCAGGGCAGATACGCAGTATTTT
>once|NA|TRBJ2-1|TRBV14
CASSPRGGPNEQFF
TGTGCCAGCAGCCCGAGGGGGGGACCGAATGAGCAGTTCTTC
>NA|NA|TRBJ1-2|TRBV7-2
CASTLSRSGGYGYTF
TGTGCCAGCACCCTTTCCCGATCCGGTGGCTATGGCTACACCTTC
>NA|TRBD1|TRBJ2-7|TRBV30
CAWSVWDRAEQYF
TGTGCCTGGAGTGTATGGGACAGGGCCGAGCAGTACTTC
>few|TRBD1|TRBJ2-7|TRBV4-3
CASSQAGTGSYEQYF
TGCGCCAGCAGCCAAGCCGGGACAGGGTCCTACGAGCAGTACTTC
>few|NA|TRBJ1-5|TRBV5-1
CASSLDRNSNQPQHF
TGCGCCAGCAGCTTGGACAGAAACTCCAATCAGCCCCAGCATTTT
>few|NA|TRBJ1-4|TRBV12-3/TRBV12-4
CASSLGGQLFF
TGTGCCAGCAGTTTGGGGGGCCAACTGTTTTTT
>NA|NA|TRBJ1-1|TRBV29-1
CSEGDRAFF
TGCAGCGAGGGGGACCGAGCTTTCTTT
>NA|NA|TRBJ2-1|TRBV28
CASSLFVTVDESNEQFF
TGTGCCAGCAGTTTATTCGTGACAGTGGACGAGAGCAATGAGCAGTTCTTC
>NA|TRBD1|TRBJ1-2|TRBV7-9
CASRQGTGGGYTF
TGTGCCAGCAGACAAGGGACAGGGGGAGGCTACACCTTC
>NA|TRBD1|TRBJ1-6|TRBV20-1
CSARDPTGAKSPLHF
TGCAGTGCTAGAGACCCCACAGGGGCGAAGTCACCCCTCCACTTT
>NA|NA|TRBJ1-2|TRBV29-1
CSARTAYYGYTF
TGCAGCGCCCGGACAGCGTACTATGGCTACACCTTC
>few|NA|TRBJ2-3|TRBV12-3/TRBV12-4
CASSLAGYADTQYF
TGTGCCAGCAGTTTAGCTGGCTACGCAGATACGCAGTATTTT
>NA|NA|TRBJ2-1|TRBV10-3
CAISQGTSPFNEQFF
TGTGCCATCAGCCAGGGGACCTCCCCTTTCAATGAGCAGTTCTTC
>NA|NA|TRBJ2-3|TRBV18
CASSRLSKSQTSTDTQYF
TGTGCCAGCTCACGCCTCTCGAAGAGCCAAACTAGCACAGATACGCAGTATTTT
>NA|TRBD1|TRBJ1-1|TRBV12-3/TRBV12-4
CASRLPGTGGNTEAFF
TGTGCCAGCAGGCTTCCTGGGACAGGGGGGAACACTGAAGCTTTCTTT
>few|NA|TRBJ2-1|TRBV20-1
CSARDEPAGSEQFF
TGCAGTGCTAGAGATGAGCCGGCCGGGAGCGAGCAGTTCTTC
>NA|TRBD1|TRBJ2-7|TRBV25-1
CASSAGGQGAYEQYF
TGTGCCAGCAGTGCCGGGGGACAGGGGGCTTACGAGCAGTACTTC
>NA|NA|TRBJ1-1|TRBV29-1
CSVEEIAANTEAFF
TGCAGCGTTGAAGAAATTGCGGCGAACACTGAAGCTTTCTTT
>NA|NA|TRBJ1-3|TRBV6-1
CASTRAGGNTIYF
TGTGCCAGCACACGGGCGGGGGGAAACACCATATATTTT